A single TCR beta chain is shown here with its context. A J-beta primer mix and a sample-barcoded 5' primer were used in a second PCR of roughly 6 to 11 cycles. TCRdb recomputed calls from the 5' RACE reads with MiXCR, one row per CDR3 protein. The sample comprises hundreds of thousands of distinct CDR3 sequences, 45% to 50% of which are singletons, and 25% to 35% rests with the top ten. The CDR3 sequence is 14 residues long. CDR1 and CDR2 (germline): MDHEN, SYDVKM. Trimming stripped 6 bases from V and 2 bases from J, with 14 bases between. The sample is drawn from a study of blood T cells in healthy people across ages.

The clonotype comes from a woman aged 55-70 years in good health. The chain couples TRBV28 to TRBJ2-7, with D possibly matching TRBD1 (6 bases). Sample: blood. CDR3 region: CASSRTGTAYEQYF. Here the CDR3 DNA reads TGTGCCAGCAGCCGCACAGGGACGGCCTACGAGCAGTACTTC.